This T cell receptor beta chain emerged from a study of long-term antiretroviral therapy in people with HIV. This CDR3 region has 16 residues. The germline V gene has CDR1 SGHRS and CDR2 YFSETQ. Trimming stripped 7 bases from V and 5 bases from J, with 24 bases between. Study conclusions and caveats: Whichever time point was examined, clones expanded before ART dominated the repertoire. Relative to transplant donor controls, diversity remained lower despite increasing after ART.

The assay, immunoSEQ v3.0, was run at survey level. TCRdb's copy holds only in-frame clones and misses some; the assay was immunoSEQ multiplex PCR. Among 20,000 to 25,000 clones listed, around 80% were seen once. Regarding this clone: Its antigen is currently unknown.

The TCR was taken from a woman in her twenties or thirties with HIV. Sequenced here: unsorted PBMCs, sampled 0.2 years after starting antiretroviral therapy. This rearrangement joins TRBV5-1 to TRBJ1-2; a possible D gene is TRBD1 (6 bases). CDR3 nucleotide sequence: TGCGCCAGCCGAGGGAACCACGGACAGCCGCTATATGGCTACACCTTC. Its translation is CASRGNHGQPLYGYTF.